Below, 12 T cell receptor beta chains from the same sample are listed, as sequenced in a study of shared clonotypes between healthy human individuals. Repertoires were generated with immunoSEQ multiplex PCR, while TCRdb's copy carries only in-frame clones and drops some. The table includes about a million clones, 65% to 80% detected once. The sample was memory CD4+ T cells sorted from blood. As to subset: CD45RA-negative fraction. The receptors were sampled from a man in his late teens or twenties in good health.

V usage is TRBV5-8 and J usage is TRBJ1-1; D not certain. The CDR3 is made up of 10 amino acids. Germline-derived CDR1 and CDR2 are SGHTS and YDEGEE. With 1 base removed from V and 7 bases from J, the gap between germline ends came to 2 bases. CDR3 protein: CASSLREAFF. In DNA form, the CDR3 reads TGTGCCAGCAGCTTGCGTGAAGCTTTCTTT.

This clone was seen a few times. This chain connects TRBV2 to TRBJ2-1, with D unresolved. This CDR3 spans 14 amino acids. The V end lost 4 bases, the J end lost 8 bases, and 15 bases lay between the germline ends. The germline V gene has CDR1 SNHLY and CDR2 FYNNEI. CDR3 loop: CASSGLRVVDEQFF. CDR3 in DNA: TGTGCCAGCAGTGGTCTTAGAGTAGTCGATGAGCAGTTCTTC. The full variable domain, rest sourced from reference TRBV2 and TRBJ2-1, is EPEVTQTPSHQVTQMGQEVILRCVPISNHLYFYWYRQILGQKVEFLVSFYNNEISEKSEIFDDQFSVERPDGSNFTLKIRSTKLEDSAMYFCASSGLRVVDEQFFGPGTRLTVL.

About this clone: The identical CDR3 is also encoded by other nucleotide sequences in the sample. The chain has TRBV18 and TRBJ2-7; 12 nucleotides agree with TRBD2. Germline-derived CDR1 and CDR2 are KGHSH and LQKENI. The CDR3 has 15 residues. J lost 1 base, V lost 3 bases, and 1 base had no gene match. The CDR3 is CASSPTSGSSYEQYF. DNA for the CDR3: TGTGCCAGCTCACCGACTAGCGGGAGTTCCTACGAGCAGTACTTC.

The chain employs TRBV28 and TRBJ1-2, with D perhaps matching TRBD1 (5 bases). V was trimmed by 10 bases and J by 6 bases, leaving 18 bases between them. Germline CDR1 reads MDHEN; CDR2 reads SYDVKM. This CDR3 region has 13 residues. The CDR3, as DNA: TGTGCCACCTTCCGTCAGGGAATGGATGGCTACACCTTC. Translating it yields CATFRQGMDGYTF.

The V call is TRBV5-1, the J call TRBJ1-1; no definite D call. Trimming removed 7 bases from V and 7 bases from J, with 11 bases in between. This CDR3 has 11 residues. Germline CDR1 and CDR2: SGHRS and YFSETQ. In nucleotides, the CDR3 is TGCGCCAGCCGCATGGATGGTGAAGCTTTCTTT. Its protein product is CASRMDGEAFF.

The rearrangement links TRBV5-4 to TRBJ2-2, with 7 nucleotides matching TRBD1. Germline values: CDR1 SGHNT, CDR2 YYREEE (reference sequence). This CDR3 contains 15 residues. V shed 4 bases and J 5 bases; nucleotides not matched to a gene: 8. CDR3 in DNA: TGTGCCAGCAGCCTTGAGGGGGCAAAGACCGGGGAGCTGTTTTTT. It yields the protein CASSLEGAKTGELFF.

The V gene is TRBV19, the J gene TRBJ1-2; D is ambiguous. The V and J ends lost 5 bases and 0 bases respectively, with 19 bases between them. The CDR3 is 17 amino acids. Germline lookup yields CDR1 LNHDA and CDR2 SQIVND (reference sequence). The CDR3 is CASSPNAPGYANYGYTF. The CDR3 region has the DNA TGTGCCAGTAGTCCAAACGCCCCGGGGTACGCTAACTATGGCTACACCTTC.

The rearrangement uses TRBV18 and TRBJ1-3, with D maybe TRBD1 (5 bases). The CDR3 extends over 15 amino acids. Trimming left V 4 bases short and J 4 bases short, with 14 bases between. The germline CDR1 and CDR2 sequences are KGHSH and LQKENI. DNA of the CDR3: TGTGCCAGCTCACGATCTCCGAGGGGAGGAAACACCATATATTTT. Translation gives CASSRSPRGGNTIYF.

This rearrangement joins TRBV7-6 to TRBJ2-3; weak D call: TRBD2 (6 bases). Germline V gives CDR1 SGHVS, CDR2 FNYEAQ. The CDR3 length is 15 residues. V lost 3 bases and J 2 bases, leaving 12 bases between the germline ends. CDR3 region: CASSFSAGYTDTQYF. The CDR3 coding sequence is TGTGCCAGCAGCTTCTCTGCGGGGTACACAGATACGCAGTATTTT.

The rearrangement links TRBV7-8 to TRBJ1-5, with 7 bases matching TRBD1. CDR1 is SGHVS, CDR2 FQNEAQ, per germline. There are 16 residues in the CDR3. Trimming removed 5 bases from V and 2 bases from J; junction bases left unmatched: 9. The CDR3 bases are TGTGCCAGCAGCACCCGACAGGGATCGGGCAATCAGCCCCAGCATTTT. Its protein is CASSTRQGSGNQPQHF. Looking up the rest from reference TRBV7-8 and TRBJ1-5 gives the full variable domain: GAGVSQSPRYKVAKRGQDVALRCDPISGHVSLFWYQQALGQGPEFLTYFQNEAQLDKSGLPSDRFFAERPEGSVSTLKIQRTQQEDSAVYLCASSTRQGSGNQPQHFGDGTRLSIL.

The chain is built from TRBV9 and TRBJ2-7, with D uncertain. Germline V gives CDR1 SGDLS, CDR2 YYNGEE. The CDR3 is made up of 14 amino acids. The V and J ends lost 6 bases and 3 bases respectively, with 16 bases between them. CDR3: CASNTHSEFYEQYF. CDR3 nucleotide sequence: TGTGCCAGCAACACTCATTCGGAGTTCTACGAGCAGTACTTC.

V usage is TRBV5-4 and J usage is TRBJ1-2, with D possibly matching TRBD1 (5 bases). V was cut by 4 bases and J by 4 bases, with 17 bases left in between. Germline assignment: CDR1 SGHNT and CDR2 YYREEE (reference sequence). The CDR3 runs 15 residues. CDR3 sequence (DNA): TGTGCCAGCAGCCCAGACAGCGGAACTCCCTATGGCTACACCTTC. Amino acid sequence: CASSPDSGTPYGYTF.